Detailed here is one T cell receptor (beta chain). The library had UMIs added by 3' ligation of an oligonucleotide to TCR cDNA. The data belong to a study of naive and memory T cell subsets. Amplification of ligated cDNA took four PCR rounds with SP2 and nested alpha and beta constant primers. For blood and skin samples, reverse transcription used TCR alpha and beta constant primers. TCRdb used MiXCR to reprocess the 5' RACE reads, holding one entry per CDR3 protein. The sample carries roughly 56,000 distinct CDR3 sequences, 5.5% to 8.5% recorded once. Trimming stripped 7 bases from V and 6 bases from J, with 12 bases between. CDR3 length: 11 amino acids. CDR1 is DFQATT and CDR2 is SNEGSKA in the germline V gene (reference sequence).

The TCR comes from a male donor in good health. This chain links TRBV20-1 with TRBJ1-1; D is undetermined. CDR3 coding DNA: TGCAGTGGTACCTTAAGCGCTGAAGCTTTCTTT. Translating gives CSGTLSAEAFF.